This entry lists 32 T cell receptor beta chains sequenced from one sample in a study of T cell changes during pregnancy in multiple sclerosis. Libraries were prepared by immunoSEQ multiplex PCR; TCRdb keeps only in-frame clonotypes and omits some of them. The table shows about 120,000 clones, with around 93% occurring only once. Sequencing was performed on peripheral blood, taken before pregnancy. These receptors originate from a female donor with multiple sclerosis, enrolled in a pregnancy study.

The chain couples TRBV19 to TRBJ1-1; unclear D gene. Germline CDR1 LNHDA, CDR2 SQIVND (reference sequence). V was cut by 5 bases and J by 0 bases, with 13 bases left in between. CDR3 size: 15 residues. The CDR3 region has the DNA TGTGCCAGTAGTCTGGGAGACGGCCTGAACACTGAAGCTTTCTTT. Protein product: CASSLGDGLNTEAFF.

This clone has more than one count but fewer than ten. The gene calls are TRBV19 and TRBJ1-1; perhaps TRBD1 as D (5 bases). CDR3 size: 13 residues. V dropped 4 bases and J dropped 3 bases, with 9 bases sitting between them. Germline V gene sequence: CDR1 LNHDA, CDR2 SQIVND (reference sequence). The CDR3 DNA reads as TGTGCCAGTAGTACAGGGCGGCACACTGAAGCTTTCTTT. Amino acids: CASSTGRHTEAFF.

The rearrangement uses TRBV14 and TRBJ2-1; the match to TRBD2 covers 12 bases. Germline CDR1 SGHDN, CDR2 FVKESK. V was clipped by 2 bases and J by 10 bases; unmatched bases: 9. The CDR3 extends over 16 amino acids. The CDR3 DNA sequence: TGTGCCAGCAGCCAACGACTAGCGGGAGTGGAGCGGGAGCAGTTCTTC. This codes for CASSQRLAGVEREQFF.

This clone was counted a single time. The V gene is TRBV2, the J gene TRBJ1-4; D gene ambiguous. CDR1 SNHLY and CDR2 FYNNEI come from the germline V gene. V was clipped by 3 bases and J by 8 bases, with 22 bases between them. There are 17 residues in the CDR3. The CDR3 reads CASSDYLGPREDEKLFF. CDR3 nucleotides: TGTGCCAGCAGTGATTATCTAGGGCCGAGGGAAGACGAAAAACTGTTTTTT.

The chain carries TRBV6-4 and TRBJ2-3, with TRBD1 matching 9 bases. This CDR3 has 16 residues. The V gene's germline CDR1 is MRHNA and CDR2 SNTAGT. V was pared by 10 bases and J by 2 bases, with 13 bases of the junction left unmatched. CDR3 region: CAIRPRDRVFTDTQYF. CDR3 sequence (DNA): TGTGCCATCAGACCCCGGGACAGGGTATTCACAGATACGCAGTATTTT.

The gene calls are TRBV5-6 and TRBJ2-6; D remains ambiguous. The CDR3 totals 11 residues. With 2 bases removed from V and 16 bases from J, the gap between germline ends came to 10 bases. CDR1 is SGHDT and CDR2 is YYEEEE in the germline V gene. The CDR3 nucleotides read TGTGCCAGCAGCTTCGTCCCGCTACTGACTTTC. This gives the protein CASSFVPLLTF.

The DNA of the CDR3 is TGTGCCAGTAGTATAGGGGGACTGTCCTTACCCACATATGGCTACACCTTC. Its protein product is CASSIGGLSLPTYGYTF. The chain is built from TRBV19 and TRBJ1-2; perhaps TRBD1 as D (5 bases). Germline V gene lookup returns CDR1 LNHDA and CDR2 SQIVND (reference sequence). V dropped 1 base and J dropped 5 bases, with 20 bases sitting between them. This CDR3 region has 17 residues.

The chain employs TRBV7-9 and TRBJ1-4; 9 bases are a match to TRBD1. Looked up from germline, CDR1 is SEHNR and CDR2 is FQNEAQ (reference sequence). With 4 bases clipped from V and 5 bases from J, the junction kept 8 bases outside the gene matches. The CDR3 has 16 amino acids. The CDR3 nucleotides read TGTGCCAGCAGCTATCTAACCGGGACAGGGAATGAAAAACTGTTTTTT. It specifies CASSYLTGTGNEKLFF. The full variable domain, with the rest looked up from reference TRBV7-9 and TRBJ1-4, is DTGVSQNPRHKITKRGQNVTFRCDPISEHNRLYWYRQTLGQGPEFLTYFQNEAQLEKSRLLSDRFSAERPKGSFSTLEIQRTEQGDSAMYLCASSYLTGTGNEKLFFGSGTQLSVL.

This clone was recorded only once. The chain uses TRBV4-1 and TRBJ2-3, with 13 bases that match TRBD2. The CDR3 contains 19 residues. The trim removed 0 bases at V and 1 base at J, leaving 7 bases unmatched. CDR1 and CDR2 from the germline V gene are MGHRA and YSYEKL. The CDR3 nucleotides are TGCGCCAGCAGCCAAGACCAACTAGCGGGGGGGTTCCGCACAGATACGCAGTATTTT. Its protein is CASSQDQLAGGFRTDTQYF.

The chain couples TRBV19 to TRBJ2-7; D may be TRBD2 (5 bases). The CDR3 has 13 amino acids. The ends were cut back, 1 base at V and 3 bases at J, with 7 bases in the middle. The V gene's germline CDR1 is LNHDA and CDR2 SQIVND (reference sequence). This CDR3 reads CASSIGGLYEQYF. As DNA, the CDR3 is TGTGCCAGTAGTATAGGAGGACTCTACGAGCAGTACTTC.

V and J are TRBV6-5 and TRBJ1-1; D perhaps matches TRBD1 (5 bases). V was cut by 2 bases and J by 1 base, with 8 bases left in between. The V gene's germline CDR1 is MNHEY and CDR2 SVGAGI. The length of the CDR3 is 14 residues. For the CDR3, the DNA is TGTGCCAGCAGTTACACGACAGAGAACACTGAAGCTTTCTTT. It codes for CASSYTTENTEAFF.

The J gene is TRBJ2-5, the V gene TRBV7-3, with 7 bases identical to TRBD2. CDR3 size: 16 residues. The V and J ends lost 5 bases and 5 bases, in that order; junction bases with no gene match: 14. Germline lookup yields CDR1 SGHTA and CDR2 FQGTGA. DNA of the CDR3: TGTGCCAGCAGCCGAAATTCACTAGCGCCCACCGAGACCCAGTACTTC. It specifies CASSRNSLAPTETQYF.

V and J are TRBV2 and TRBJ1-5; D is unclear. Trimming stripped 0 bases from V and 7 bases from J, with 10 bases between. The CDR3 is made up of 14 amino acids. Per germline, CDR1 SNHLY and CDR2 FYNNEI. The DNA for the CDR3 is TGTGCCAGCAGTGAAGCTCCAGGAAACCAGCCCCAGCATTTT. This encodes CASSEAPGNQPQHF.

The table lists this clone with a count of one. The genes are TRBV28 and TRBJ1-1; tentative D call: TRBD1 (5 bases). V shed 6 bases and J shed 4 bases, with 12 bases lying between them. The CDR3 runs 13 residues. Looked up from germline, CDR1 is MDHEN and CDR2 is SYDVKM. The CDR3 DNA sequence: TGTGCCAGCAGACCGGGGGGGGGCACTGAAGCTTTCTTT. Amino acid sequence: CASRPGGGTEAFF.

The V call is TRBV7-8, the J call TRBJ1-1, with 10 bases fitting TRBD1. The CDR3 loop spans 13 amino acids. CDR1 SGHVS and CDR2 FQNEAQ come from the germline V gene. The V gene end was trimmed by 5 bases and the J gene end by 10 bases; junction bases not matched to a gene: 7. The chain's CDR3 is CASSLDRGLVAFF. In DNA form, the CDR3 reads TGTGCCAGCAGCCTCGACAGGGGGCTTGTAGCTTTCTTT. The complete variable domain, with remaining parts taken from reference TRBV7-8 and TRBJ1-1, reads GAGVSQSPRYKVAKRGQDVALRCDPISGHVSLFWYQQALGQGPEFLTYFQNEAQLDKSGLPSDRFFAERPEGSVSTLKIQRTQQEDSAVYLCASSLDRGLVAFFGQGTRLTVV.

V usage is TRBV14 and J usage is TRBJ1-1; D gene ambiguous. CDR1 is SGHDN, CDR2 FVKESK, per germline. This CDR3 is 14 amino acids long. The germline V and J ends were trimmed by 1 base and 5 bases, with 11 bases remaining between them. The CDR3 protein is CASSQVAGRTEAFF. The CDR3 coding sequence is TGTGCCAGCAGCCAAGTGGCGGGAAGGACTGAAGCTTTCTTT.

Only a few counts were recorded for this clone. The gene calls are TRBV2 and TRBJ1-2; 8 bases map to TRBD1. The CDR3 contains 14 residues. CDR1 is SNHLY and CDR2 is FYNNEI in the germline V gene. V was clipped by 6 bases and J by 7 bases; unmatched bases: 10. The CDR3 DNA is TGTGCCAGCAGGAAGGGACAGGTGGATTCTGGCTACACCTTC. It codes for CASRKGQVDSGYTF. The full variable domain, rest sourced from reference TRBV2 and TRBJ1-2, is EPEVTQTPSHQVTQMGQEVILRCVPISNHLYFYWYRQILGQKVEFLVSFYNNEISEKSEIFDDQFSVERPDGSNFTLKIRSTKLEDSAMYFCASRKGQVDSGYTFGSGTRLTVV.

The rearrangement links TRBV6-1 to TRBJ2-7, with TRBD1 matching 9 bases. Germline V CDR1 and CDR2: MNHNS, SASEGT. Trimming took 10 bases from V and 2 from J; bases not matched to a gene: 12. The length of the CDR3 is 15 residues. The CDR3 region has the DNA TGTGCCACCCAGAGAGAACAGGGGGCCACCTACGAGCAGTACTTC. Protein sequence: CATQREQGATYEQYF.

The chain employs TRBV5-5 and TRBJ1-6; 8 positions match TRBD1. V dropped 4 bases and J dropped 3; count of bases not matched to a gene: 6. Germline V lookup: CDR1 SGHKS, CDR2 YYEKEE (reference sequence). The CDR3 sequence is 16 residues long. The CDR3 nucleotides are TGTGCCAGCAGCCCCCGACAGGGGATCTATAATTCACCCCTCCACTTT. It is translated as CASSPRQGIYNSPLHF.

The chain couples TRBV7-9 to TRBJ1-4; D perhaps matches TRBD1 (6 bases). Trimming removed 7 bases at V and 3 bases at J, with 12 bases between. The CDR3 consists of 14 residues. The germline CDR1 and CDR2 sequences are SEHNR and FQNEAQ (reference sequence). DNA for the CDR3: TGTGCCAGCAACCTCGGGACATCTAATGAAAAACTGTTTTTT. It specifies CASNLGTSNEKLFF.

The chain uses TRBV4-1 and TRBJ2-3; TRBD2 agrees at 9 bases. Losses at the gene ends were 3 bases for V and 0 bases for J; bases not matched to a gene: 7. The CDR3 is 17 residues long. Germline CDR1 is MGHRA and CDR2 is YSYEKL. CDR3: CASSHPTSGTSTDTQYF. The CDR3 nucleotides are TGCGCCAGCAGCCACCCGACTAGCGGAACTAGCACAGATACGCAGTATTTT.

The sample holds a few counts of this clone. The gene calls are TRBV9 and TRBJ2-3; TRBD2 agrees at 10 bases. This CDR3 comprises 15 residues. V lost 3 bases, J lost 3 bases, and 4 bases stayed unmatched. The V gene's germline CDR1 is SGDLS and CDR2 YYNGEE. CDR3 nucleotides: TGTGCCAGCAGCGCGGGACTAGCGTGGACAGATACGCAGTATTTT. Translation gives CASSAGLAWTDTQYF. Supplemented by reference TRBV9 and TRBJ2-3, the full variable domain reads DSGVTQTPKHLITATGQRVTLRCSPRSGDLSVYWYQQSLDQGLQFLIQYYNGEERAKGNILERFSAQQFPDLHSELNLSSLELGDSALYFCASSAGLAWTDTQYFGPGTRLTVL.

V gene TRBV9 combines with J gene TRBJ1-2; D gene unclear. The CDR3 runs to 14 residues. In germline, CDR1 is SGDLS, CDR2 YYNGEE. Trimming shortened V by 1 base and J by 3 bases, and 10 bases separated the two germline ends. CDR3 in DNA: TGTGCCAGCAGCGTAAGAGGGCAGGACTATGGCTACACCTTC. Translating it yields CASSVRGQDYGYTF.

The CDR3 sequence is CASSSRTGERPDTQYF. The CDR3 bases are TGTGCCAGCAGCTCGCGCACGGGGGAGCGGCCAGATACGCAGTATTTT. V and J are TRBV7-2 and TRBJ2-3; tentative D call: TRBD2 (6 bases). Per germline, CDR1 SGHTA and CDR2 FQGNSA. V lost 4 bases, J lost 4 bases, and 18 bases lay in between. CDR3 size: 16 residues.

This chain links TRBV11-2 with TRBJ2-2; no clear D. This CDR3 region has 11 residues. Germline values: CDR1 SGHAT, CDR2 FQNNGV. The ends were cut back, 3 bases at V and 8 bases at J, with 4 bases in the middle. The CDR3 region has the DNA TGTGCCAGCAGCTTCCTTGGGGAGCTGTTTTTT. Amino acid sequence: CASSFLGELFF. The full variable domain, rest sourced from reference TRBV11-2 and TRBJ2-2, is EAGVAQSPRYKIIEKRQSVAFWCNPISGHATLYWYQQILGQGPKLLIQFQNNGVVDDSQLPKDRFSAERLKGVDSTLKIQPAKLEDSAVYLCASSFLGELFFGEGSRLTVL.

Comments on this clone: Within the sample, other DNA sequences also encode this same CDR3. The chain links TRBV27 to TRBJ1-2, with D maybe TRBD1 (6 bases). Germline CDR1 reads MNHEY; CDR2 reads SMNVEV (reference sequence). CDR3 length: 13 residues. V was cut by 5 bases and J by 6 bases, with 13 bases left in between. The DNA for the CDR3 is TGTGCCAGCAGTCTCACCTCAGGGGATGGCTACACCTTC. Residues: CASSLTSGDGYTF.

V gene TRBV7-3 combines with J gene TRBJ2-1; TRBD1 aligns across 7 bases. This CDR3 contains 13 residues. V gave up 4 bases and J gave up 6 bases; unmatched junction bases: 3. CDR1 SGHTA and CDR2 FQGTGA come from the germline V gene. CDR3 DNA: TGTGCCAGCAGCTCGGGGACAGTCAATGAGCAGTTCTTC. The encoded protein is CASSSGTVNEQFF.

The chain couples TRBV25-1 to TRBJ2-3; 8 bases are a match to TRBD2. With V trimmed by 1 base and J by 3 bases, 6 bases remained unmatched. CDR1 MGHDK and CDR2 SYGVNS come from the germline V gene. There are 16 residues in the CDR3. CDR3 protein: CASSEFGGARTDTQYF. CDR3 DNA sequence: TGTGCCAGCAGTGAATTCGGGGGGGCTAGGACAGATACGCAGTATTTT.

CDR3 amino acids: CASSLQGVEETQYF. In DNA form, the CDR3 reads TGTGCCAGCAGTCTACAAGGGGTCGAAGAGACCCAGTACTTC. The chain has TRBV28 and TRBJ2-5, with D possibly matching TRBD1 (5 bases). The V end was cut by 5 bases, the J end by 3 bases, with 13 bases between. The CDR3 runs to 14 residues. The germline V gene encodes CDR1 MDHEN and CDR2 SYDVKM.

The chain links TRBV13 to TRBJ2-1, with TRBD2 matching 9 bases. Germline CDR1 is PRHDT and CDR2 is FYEKMQ (reference sequence). The V gene end was trimmed by 3 bases and the J gene end by 1 base; junction bases not matched to a gene: 10. This CDR3 is 18 amino acids long. CDR3 sequence reads: CASSLVSARGGSYNEQFF. Here the CDR3 DNA reads TGTGCCAGCAGCTTGGTCTCTGCGCGGGGGGGGTCCTACAATGAGCAGTTCTTC.

The chain has TRBV6-6 and TRBJ1-2; 10 nucleotides agree with TRBD1. Germline CDR1 is MNHNY and CDR2 is SVGAGI (reference sequence). V gave up 5 bases and J gave up 4 bases; unmatched junction bases: 7. The CDR3 covers 15 residues. Written as DNA, the CDR3 is TGTGCCAGCAGTGAGGGACAGGGGCGCTTCTATGGCTACACCTTC. Translating gives CASSEGQGRFYGYTF.

V and J are TRBV5-1 and TRBJ2-4; 9 bases are a match to TRBD2. The CDR3 has 19 residues. The junction had 15 bases not matched to a gene; V was cut back by 2 bases and J by 3 bases. The germline V gene encodes CDR1 SGHRS and CDR2 YFSETQ. The CDR3 region is CASSFQPQIAGVGKNIQYF. The DNA for the CDR3 is TGCGCCAGCAGCTTCCAACCCCAAATAGCGGGAGTGGGCAAAAACATTCAGTACTTC.